This TCR beta chain stems from a study of cytomegalovirus exposure and HLA in healthy donors. Regarding the study as a whole: Some V segments, including TRBV6-2 and TRBV6-3, were excluded as indistinguishable.

Germline-derived CDR1 and CDR2 are DFQATT and SNEGSKA (reference sequence). The germline V and J ends were trimmed by 6 bases and 11 bases, with 14 bases remaining between them. The CDR3 is made up of 11 amino acids. Of note for this clone: The antigen is undetermined.

Both 60 Vbeta primers and 13 Jbeta primers went into the PCR. Only in-frame clones appear in the TCRdb table, and some are missing; sequencing was by immunoSEQ multiplex PCR. This repertoire includes roughly 100,000 clones. V gene TRBV20-1 combines with J gene TRBJ1-5, with TRBD1 as a possible D gene (6 bases). The clonotype comes from a man aged 40-49 years in good health and CMV-seronegative. Sequenced sample: PBMCs. CDR3 sequence reads: CSAGLKGAQHF. As DNA, the CDR3 is TGCAGTGCCGGATTGAAGGGGGCCCAGCATTTT.